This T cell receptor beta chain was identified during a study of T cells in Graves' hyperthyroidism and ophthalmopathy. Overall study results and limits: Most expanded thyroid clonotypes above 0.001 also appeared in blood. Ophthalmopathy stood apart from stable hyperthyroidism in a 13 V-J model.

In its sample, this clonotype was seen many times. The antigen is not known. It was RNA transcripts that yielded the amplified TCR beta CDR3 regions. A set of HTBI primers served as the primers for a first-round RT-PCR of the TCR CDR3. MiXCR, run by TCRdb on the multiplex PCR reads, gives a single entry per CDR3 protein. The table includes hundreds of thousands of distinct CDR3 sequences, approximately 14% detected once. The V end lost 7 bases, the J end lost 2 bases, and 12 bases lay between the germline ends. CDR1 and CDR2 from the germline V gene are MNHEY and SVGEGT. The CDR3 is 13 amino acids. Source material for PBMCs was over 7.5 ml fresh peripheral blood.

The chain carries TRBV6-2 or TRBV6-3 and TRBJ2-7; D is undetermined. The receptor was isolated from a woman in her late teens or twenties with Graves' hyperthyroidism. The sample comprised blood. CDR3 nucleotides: TGTGCCAGCAACCCGACGGAAACCTACGAGCAGTACTTC. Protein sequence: CASNPTETYEQYF.